This T cell receptor (beta chain) was identified in a study of preoperative IRX-2 immunotherapy in early breast cancer. Some clones are missing from TCRdb's copy, which holds only in-frame ones; the method was immunoSEQ multiplex PCR. This sample has some 99,000 clones, with about nine tenths found just once. Trimming shortened V by 5 bases and J by 0 bases, and 11 bases separated the two germline ends. The CDR3 totals 14 residues. The treatment denotes: preoperative locoregional IRX-2 cytokine immunotherapy. This phase Ib study tested locoregional IRX-2 cytokine immunotherapy given before surgery. The TCR sequence derives from a human donor with breast cancer. The sequencing used tumor tissue, collected after IRX-2 immunotherapy. The rearrangement joins TRBV7-1 to TRBJ2-7, with D uncertain. TRBV7-1 belongs to the ORF category, with a function that is uncertain. The chain's CDR3 is CASSTRSSSYEQYF. The CDR3 nucleotides are TGTGCCAGCAGCACCCGATCGAGCTCCTACGAGCAGTACTTC.